This T cell receptor (beta chain) was recovered during a study of shared clonotypes between healthy human individuals. Study-wide context: Three plates each covered CD4 naive and memory; CD8 naive two, CD8 memory one. Whole-study findings and limits: The donor pool, a small one, limited the genetic and exposure-history diversity represented. Among donors, the sharing of clonotypes was expected to be influenced by sequencing depth.

About this clone: Its cognate antigen is unknown.

CDR3 length: 15 amino acids. Germline V gives CDR1 LNHDA, CDR2 SQIVND (reference sequence). The ends lost 3 bases at V and 6 bases at J; junction bases unmatched: 6. The assay was immunoSEQ multiplex PCR, and TCRdb's table has in-frame clones only and misses some. The sample shows 2 million to 3 million clones, over 85% of them seen only once. The study separated CD4+ cells into CD45RA+ naive and CD45RA-negative memory subsets. This TCR derives from a man aged 18 to 29 in good health. Some clones in this sample may be carry-over from other donors' samples. This chain uses TRBV19 with TRBJ2-1, with 9 bases aligning to TRBD2. The sample was naive CD4+ T cells from PBMCs. Noted subset: CD45RA+ positively selected. The CDR3 spells CASSILASGTNEQFF. CDR3 nucleotides: TGTGCCAGTAGTATTCTAGCTAGCGGGACCAATGAGCAGTTCTTC.